Listed below are T cell receptor beta chains from one sample, sequenced in a study of breast tumors, draining lymph nodes, adjacent tissues. A single record per CDR3 protein comes from TCRdb applying MiXCR to the multiplex PCR reads. The sample lists approximately 170,000 distinct CDR3 sequences, approximately 30% occurring once. Sequencing was done on a sample of axillary lymph node tissue. Receptors were obtained from a female donor with breast cancer. Some clones in this sample may be carry-over from other donors' samples. CDR3s include the opening cysteine and the closing phenylalanine or tryptophan. A D gene is named only where the DNA matches it firmly. Only part of the rows carry a size: once, few, many, or a class if the clone is expanded.

D | J | V | size | DNA | CDR3
TRBD2 | TRBJ2-5 | TRBV6-6 | many | TGTGCCAGCAGTTACTCGGGGCGGGGGAACTGGGAGACCCAGTACTTC | CASSYSGRGNWETQYF
NA | TRBJ2-1 | TRBV6-5 | many | TGTGCCAGCAGTTACGCCCGGGACCATACCTCCTACAATGAGCAGTTCTTC | CASSYARDHTSYNEQFF
TRBD2 | TRBJ2-7 | TRBV9 | many | TGTGCCAGCAGCGTCGGTTCGGGTAGCGGGGGCTACGAGCAGTACTTC | CASSVGSGSGGYEQYF
NA | TRBJ2-7 | TRBV20-1 | many | TGCAGTGCTAGGGCCTTACCAAACGGGATCTACGAGCAGTACTTC | CSARALPNGIYEQYF
TRBD1 | TRBJ2-3 | TRBV19 | NA | TGTGCCAGTAGTGGACAGGGGCGAAACACAGATACGCAGTATTTT | CASSGQGRNTDTQYF
TRBD1 | TRBJ2-1 | TRBV10-2 | NA | TGCGCCAGCGCGACCGGGACAGGGTCGAATGAGCAGTTCTTC | CASATGTGSNEQFF
NA | TRBJ1-6 | TRBV12-3/TRBV12-4 | many | TGTGCCAGCCGATATTCCGGGACCTATAATTCACCCCTCCACTTT | CASRYSGTYNSPLHF
TRBD2 | TRBJ2-1 | TRBV11-3 | NA | TGTGCCAGCAGCTCCACTAGCGGGGGGTCAAGATTCTTGTATGAGCAGTTCTTC | CASSSTSGGSRFLYEQFF
TRBD1 | TRBJ2-7 | TRBV2 | many | TGTGCCAGCAGTCCTCAGACAGGGCGCGAGCAGTACTTC | CASSPQTGREQYF
NA | TRBJ2-1 | TRBV6-6 | many | TGTGCCTCCTGGGGGGGCGATGAGCAGTTCTTC | CASWGGDEQFF
NA | TRBJ2-7 | TRBV5-6 | many | TGTGCCAGCAGCTTATTACGGGAGAGAACCTACGAGCAGTACTTC | CASSLLRERTYEQYF
NA | TRBJ1-5 | TRBV6-5 | few | TGTGCCAGCAGTCCCGACAGTCACAATCAGCCCCAGCATTTT | CASSPDSHNQPQHF
NA | TRBJ1-5 | TRBV11-2 | many | TGTGCCAGCAGCTTGTCGGGCACCAATCAGCCCCAGCATTTT | CASSLSGTNQPQHF
NA | TRBJ2-1 | TRBV6-1 | few | TGTGCCAGCAGTGAAGGGACTAAACCGTACAATGAGCAGTTCTTC | CASSEGTKPYNEQFF
NA | TRBJ2-5 | TRBV9 | many | TGTGCCAGCAGCGTAGAGCAGCACCAAGAGACCCAGTACTTC | CASSVEQHQETQYF
NA | TRBJ1-4 | TRBV3-1 | NA | TGTGCCAGCAGCCAAGAGGGAGGGCCCCTAGCAACTAATGAAAAACTGTTTTTT | CASSQEGGPLATNEKLFF
NA | TRBJ1-5 | TRBV27 | NA | TGTGCCAGCAGGATGGGGGCGTCGGGTCAGCCCCAGCATTTT | CASRMGASGQPQHF
TRBD1 | TRBJ1-6 | TRBV7-8 | NA | TGTGCCACCCGGTCGGACAGGGGGAACTCACTCCTCCACTTT | CATRSDRGNSLLHF
NA | TRBJ2-7 | TRBV29-1 | many | TGCAGCGTTCTCACAGGGCTATACGAGCAGTACTTC | CSVLTGLYEQYF
NA | TRBJ1-6 | TRBV10-3 | NA | TGTGCCATCAGTGAGGTCCCCGGAGGGATCCCCCTCCACTTT | CAISEVPGGIPLHF
NA | TRBJ2-7 | TRBV2 | many | TGTGCCAGCGGCCTCTCCTACGAGCAGTACTTC | CASGLSYEQYF
TRBD1 | TRBJ2-7 | TRBV7-8 | many | TGTGCCAGCAGCTTAGCCGGGACAGGGAACTACGAGCAGTACTTC | CASSLAGTGNYEQYF
TRBD2 | TRBJ2-7 | TRBV19 | many | TGTGCCAGTAGTAATCGGGGGGGGATCGACGAGCAGTACTTC | CASSNRGGIDEQYF
TRBD1 | TRBJ1-5 | TRBV15 | NA | TGCGCCACCAGCAGTTCGACAGGGAGTCAGCCCCAGCATTTT | CATSSSTGSQPQHF
NA | TRBJ1-5 | TRBV12-3/TRBV12-4 | many | TGTGCCAGCAGTTTACAGGGAACGGGTCAGCCCCAGCATTTT | CASSLQGTGQPQHF
TRBD2 | TRBJ2-7 | TRBV6-6 | many | TGTGCCAGCACTTTGACTAGCGGGTTGGGCGAGCAGTACTTC | CASTLTSGLGEQYF
NA | TRBJ1-2 | TRBV19 | many | TGTGCCAGTAGGGGTGGGGTTGGTAACTATGGCTACACCTTC | CASRGGVGNYGYTF
TRBD1 | TRBJ1-2 | TRBV18 | NA | TGTGCCAGCTCACTGGGGACAGGCTACTATGGCTACACCTTC | CASSLGTGYYGYTF
NA | TRBJ1-4 | TRBV27 | many | TGTGCCAGCAGAGCAGGAGAATCAACTAATGAAAAACTGTTTTTT | CASRAGESTNEKLFF
NA | TRBJ2-3 | TRBV20-1 | many | TGCAGTGCGACTGGAAGGGTTGGAAGCACAGATACGCAGTATTTT | CSATGRVGSTDTQYF
NA | TRBJ1-4 | TRBV12-3/TRBV12-4 | NA | TGTGCCAGCAGTTTTAGCGGGAGTGAAAAACTGTTTTTT | CASSFSGSEKLFF
TRBD1 | TRBJ1-1 | TRBV4-2 | NA | TGTGCCAGCAGCCATCACGCGGACAGGGCTATGAACACTGAAGCTTTCTTT | CASSHHADRAMNTEAFF
TRBD2 | TRBJ2-7 | TRBV11-2 | NA | TGTGCCAGCAGCTTAGAGCCGACAGCGGGGGCATCCTACGAGCAGTACTTC | CASSLEPTAGASYEQYF
NA | TRBJ2-5 | TRBV11-2 | medium-sized | TGTGCCAGCAGCTTAGGAGGCGTTGGGACCCAGTACTTC | CASSLGGVGTQYF
NA | TRBJ2-5 | TRBV7-8 | NA | TGTGCCAGCAGTCCCACGACTAGTAAGGGAGAGACCCAGTACTTC | CASSPTTSKGETQYF
TRBD1 | TRBJ1-2 | TRBV13 | NA | TGTGCCAGCAGCTTAGGGACAGGGGGGGTCTACACCTTC | CASSLGTGGVYTF
NA | TRBJ1-5 | TRBV7-8 | many | TGTGCCAGCAGCTACCACAGGGATCAGCCCCAGCATTTT | CASSYHRDQPQHF
TRBD2 | TRBJ2-3 | TRBV7-2 | NA | TGTGCCAGCAGCTTGGGACTAGCGGGGGCAACAGGTACGCAGTATTTT | CASSLGLAGATGTQYF
TRBD2 | TRBJ2-3 | TRBV9 | many | TGTGCCAGCAGCGTTACTAGCGGGGGTAACACAGATACGCAGTATTTT | CASSVTSGGNTDTQYF
NA | TRBJ1-2 | TRBV6-5 | few | TGTGCCAGCAGTCACGACCCTAACTATGGCTACACCTTC | CASSHDPNYGYTF
TRBD2 | TRBJ2-3 | TRBV6-2/TRBV6-3 | many | TGTGCCAGCAGTTGGGGCGGGAGCAAAGATACGCAGTATTTT | CASSWGGSKDTQYF
NA | TRBJ1-4 | TRBV7-9 | many | TGTGCCAGCAGCGAAAGGTCCCCGGGAAAACTGTTTTTT | CASSERSPGKLFF
NA | TRBJ1-3 | TRBV20-1 | NA | TGCAGTGCTGGTGGGGGGCTATGCCTTGGAAACACCATATATTTT | CSAGGGLCLGNTIYF
TRBD1 | TRBJ1-2 | TRBV9 | many | TGTGCCAGCAGCGTAGGGGACAGGGGGTCAGGTGGCTACACCTTC | CASSVGDRGSGGYTF
TRBD1 | TRBJ2-6 | TRBV5-8 | many | TGTGCCAGCAGCACCGGGACAGGGCGATACGGGGCCAACGTCCTGACTTTC | CASSTGTGRYGANVLTF
TRBD2 | TRBJ2-7 | TRBV6-6 | many | TGTGCCAGCAGTGACCTTGGGACTAGCGGCTCCTACGAGCAGTACTTC | CASSDLGTSGSYEQYF
NA | TRBJ1-5 | TRBV2 | once | TGTGCCAGCAATCAACAGGGTATAAGCAATCAGCCCCAGCATTTT | CASNQQGISNQPQHF
NA | TRBJ2-2 | TRBV2 | many | TGTGCCAGCTTGCGAGGCCCCTCGGACACCGGGGAGCTGTTTTTT | CASLRGPSDTGELFF
NA | TRBJ1-5 | TRBV2 | NA | TGTGCCAGCAGCGGGACTAGCACCCCCCCCGAGCATTTT | CASSGTSTPPEHF
NA | TRBJ2-7 | TRBV5-6 | NA | TGTGCCGGCAGCTTAACCGGATTAACCCCCAAGCAGTACTTC | CAGSLTGLTPKQYF
NA | TRBJ2-2 | TRBV4-2 | NA | TGTGCCAGCAGCCAAGTAGGGGAGCTGTTTTTT | CASSQVGELFF
NA | TRBJ2-7 | TRBV6-2/TRBV6-3 | many | TGTGCCAGCACCTCTAGGTACCCCGAGGGCGAGCAGTACTTC | CASTSRYPEGEQYF
NA | TRBJ2-3 | TRBV19 | NA | TGTGCCAGTAGTATAGCGAGGGAAAGTCTGTCAGATACGCAGTATTTT | CASSIARESLSDTQYF
NA | TRBJ2-7 | TRBV18 | few | TGTGCCAGCTCACGAGGAGGGCAGAGCTCCTACGAGCAGTACTTC | CASSRGGQSSYEQYF
NA | TRBJ2-3 | TRBV5-1 | many | TGCGCCAGCAGCTTATCTGGACAGATTTCCCCCGGCGATACGCAGTATTTT | CASSLSGQISPGDTQYF
NA | TRBJ1-6 | TRBV11-3 | NA | TGTGCCAGCAGTCGTCGGACAGATAATTCACCCCTCCACTTT | CASSRRTDNSPLHF
NA | TRBJ1-6 | TRBV7-3 | NA | TGTGCCAGCAGCTTACAGGGTAGTACCTACAATTCACCCCTCCACTTT | CASSLQGSTYNSPLHF
NA | TRBJ1-6 | TRBV28 | many | TGTGCCAGCAGTTTAGGCCAGGGTGGCAATTCACCCCTCCACTTT | CASSLGQGGNSPLHF
TRBD1 | TRBJ1-2 | TRBV12-3/TRBV12-4 | many | TGTGCCAGCAGTTTTGCCGGGACAGGGCATGGCTACACCTTC | CASSFAGTGHGYTF